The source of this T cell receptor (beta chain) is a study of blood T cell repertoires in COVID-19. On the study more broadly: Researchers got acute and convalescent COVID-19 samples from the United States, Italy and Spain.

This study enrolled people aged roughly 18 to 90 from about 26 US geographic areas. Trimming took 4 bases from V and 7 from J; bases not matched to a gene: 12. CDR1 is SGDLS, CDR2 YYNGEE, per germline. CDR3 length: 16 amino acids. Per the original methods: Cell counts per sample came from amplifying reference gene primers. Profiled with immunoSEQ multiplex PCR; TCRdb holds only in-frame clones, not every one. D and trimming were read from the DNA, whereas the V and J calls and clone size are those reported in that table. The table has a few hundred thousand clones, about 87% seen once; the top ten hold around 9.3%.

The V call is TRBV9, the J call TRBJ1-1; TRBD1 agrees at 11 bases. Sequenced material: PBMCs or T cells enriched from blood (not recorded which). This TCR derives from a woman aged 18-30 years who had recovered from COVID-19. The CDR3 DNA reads TGTGCCAGCAGCCCGGCCCGGGACAGGGGGTTTGGTGAAGCTTTCTTT. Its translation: CASSPARDRGFGEAFF.